These T cell receptor beta chains were read from a single sample in a study of OX40 agonist ivuxolimab in advanced cancers. The method was immunoSEQ multiplex PCR; TCRdb's version includes in-frame clones alone and lacks a portion of them. The repertoire holds around 62,000 clones, with approximately 82% as singletons. Sequenced here: CD4+ or CD8+ T cells sorted from blood, sampled in a trial of the OX40 agonist ivuxolimab. Receptor source: an adult with an advanced solid tumor such as melanoma, head and neck, liver or kidney cancer. CDR3s include the opening cysteine and the closing phenylalanine or tryptophan. A D gene is named only where the DNA matches it firmly. Clone size, where shown, is once, few, many, or a class for clones that have expanded.

cdr3_length	clone_size	d_call	v_call	j_call	cdr3_aa	cdr3_nt
14	.	.	TRBV6-5	TRBJ2-1	CASTTASSYNEQFF	TGTGCCAGCACAACAGCTAGCTCCTACAATGAGCAGTTCTTC
15	few	.	TRBV5-1	TRBJ1-1	CASSLVQGLNTEAFF	TGCGCCAGCAGCTTGGTGCAGGGACTGAACACTGAAGCTTTCTTT
16	once	.	TRBV5-1	TRBJ2-1	CASSLAGSSLGNEQFF	TGCGCCAGCAGCTTGGCCGGCTCTTCTCTTGGCAATGAGCAGTTCTTC
13	.	TRBD1	TRBV19	TRBJ1-1	CASSLRGETEAFF	TGTGCCAGTAGCCTCAGGGGGGAGACTGAAGCTTTCTTT
14	.	TRBD1	TRBV6-1	TRBJ1-2	CASSEYGDRDGYTF	TGTGCCAGCAGTGAATACGGGGACAGAGATGGCTACACCTTC
13	.	.	TRBV28	TRBJ2-5	CASSSNGWETQYF	TGTGCCAGCAGTTCTAACGGGTGGGAGACCCAGTACTTC
13	.	.	TRBV7-6	TRBJ2-5	CASSLNVGETQYF	TGTGCCAGCAGCTTAAACGTTGGGGAGACCCAGTACTTC
13	.	.	TRBV11-3	TRBJ2-2	CASRPTSTGELFF	TGTGCCAGCAGGCCGACGAGCACCGGGGAGCTGTTTTTT
14	.	.	TRBV27	TRBJ2-2	CASSLLAATGELFF	TGTGCCAGCAGTTTATTAGCAGCTACCGGGGAGCTGTTTTTT
16	.	.	TRBV7-9	TRBJ2-1	CASSYTGTFPYNEQFF	TGTGCCAGCAGCTATACCGGGACTTTCCCCTACAATGAGCAGTTCTTC
15	.	TRBD1	TRBV19	TRBJ2-2	CASSTGQGFTGELFF	TGTGCCAGTAGTACCGGACAGGGTTTCACCGGGGAGCTGTTTTTT
12	.	.	TRBV19	TRBJ2-3	CASSMRTDTQYF	TGTGCCAGTAGTATGAGGACAGATACGCAGTATTTT
12	.	.	TRBV6-6	TRBJ2-2	CASKRGTGELFF	TGTGCCAGCAAGAGGGGGACCGGGGAGCTGTTTTTT
14	.	TRBD1	TRBV5-5	TRBJ2-7	CASSSRDRAYEQYF	TGTGCCAGCAGCTCCCGGGACAGAGCCTACGAGCAGTACTTC
13	few	.	TRBV29-1	TRBJ1-5	CSVGDHSNQPQHF	TGCAGCGTAGGAGACCATAGCAATCAGCCCCAGCATTTT
14	once	.	TRBV7-8	TRBJ2-1	CASSSPSGAHEQFF	TGTGCCAGCAGCTCCCCATCGGGGGCCCATGAGCAGTTCTTC
13	.	.	TRBV5-1	TRBJ1-1	CASSENLNTEAFF	TGCGCCAGCAGCGAGAACCTGAACACTGAAGCTTTCTTT
18	.	.	TRBV4-3	TRBJ2-6	CASSPDLGSLSGANVLTF	TGCGCCAGCAGCCCTGACTTAGGCTCCCTCTCTGGGGCCAACGTCCTGACTTTC
18	.	TRBD1	TRBV27	TRBJ2-6	CASSLETGGAPGANVLTF	TGTGCCAGCAGTTTAGAGACAGGGGGCGCCCCTGGGGCCAACGTCCTGACTTTC
14	.	.	TRBV18	TRBJ1-1	CASSRDPLNTEAFF	TGTGCCAGCTCACGGGACCCATTGAACACTGAAGCTTTCTTT
15	.	TRBD1	TRBV19	TRBJ1-5	CASSDRGKGSQPQHF	TGTGCCAGTAGTGACAGGGGGAAAGGGTCACAGCCCCAGCATTTT
17	.	TRBD1	TRBV4-1	TRBJ2-7	CASSQEWVTGADYEQYF	TGCGCCAGCAGCCAAGAATGGGTGACAGGGGCTGACTACGAGCAGTACTTC
19	once	TRBD1	TRBV7-7	TRBJ1-4	CASSLAEGQERTTNEKLFF	TGTGCTAGCAGCTTAGCGGAAGGACAGGAGAGAACAACTAATGAAAAACTGTTTTTT
15	.	.	TRBV5-1	TRBJ2-2	CASSWETTGTGELFF	TGCGCCAGCAGCTGGGAAACAACAGGAACCGGGGAGCTGTTTTTT
16	few	.	TRBV7-3	TRBJ2-2	CASSLRPRSASGELFF	TGTGCCAGCAGCTTAAGACCTCGTTCGGCTAGCGGGGAGCTGTTTTTT
15	.	TRBD1	TRBV5-1	TRBJ1-4	CAGSRDRGDNEKLFF	TGCGCCGGCAGCAGAGACAGGGGGGATAATGAAAAACTGTTTTTT
17	.	TRBD2	TRBV5-4	TRBJ2-3	CASSFGRGGLFTDTQYF	TGTGCCAGCAGCTTTGGGCGGGGGGGCCTGTTCACAGATACGCAGTATTTT
13	.	.	TRBV10-3	TRBJ2-1	CAISDVGYNEQFF	TGTGCCATCAGTGACGTAGGCTACAATGAGCAGTTCTTC
12	.	.	TRBV5-4	TRBJ2-5	CASSPDGETQYF	TGTGCCAGCAGCCCCGACGGGGAGACCCAGTACTTC